The following is a T cell receptor beta chain sequence with its context. Its antigen target is currently unknown. Base qualities were left out, and no much larger clone turns up one base away. This entry comes from a study of T cell changes during pregnancy in multiple sclerosis (dated by TCRdb to between 2018 and 2021). About the study as a whole: In women with multiple sclerosis, the researchers looked at how the T cell repertoire shifted as pregnancy progressed.

V and J are truncated by 4 bases and 4 bases respectively, leaving an intervening sequence of 8 bases. From a lookup of the germline V gene, CDR1 and CDR2 are SNHLY and FYNNEI. From its cysteine to its phenylalanine, the CDR3 spans 13 amino acids. The DNA shown is the 39-base CDR3, in frame from base 1. Libraries were constructed by the immunoSEQ multiplex PCR assay. In its TCRdb copy, this immuneACCESS table keeps in-frame sequences only and misses some clones. Where compared with another copy, unresolved V genes explain less than half of these, and the others have no known cause. The sample includes some 37,000 clones, with 92% observed a single time. The top ten constitute roughly 0.72% of the sample.

The input for sequencing was CD4+ T cells from peripheral blood mononuclear cells, taken before pregnancy. The sequence was collected from a female donor with multiple sclerosis, enrolled in a pregnancy study. The chain is encoded by TRBV2 joined to TRBJ2-1; 5 matching bases give a weak D call of TRBD2. The DNA sequence reads TGTGCCAGCAGTGCAGGACTTTACAATGAGCAGTTCTTC. The resulting protein is CASSAGLYNEQFF.